This TCR beta chain was captured by sequencing in a study of regulatory T cells in long-lasting Graves disease. Building the TCR beta libraries relied on iRepertoire HTBI primers, and CDR3 regions underwent Arm-PCR. TCRdb re-derived calls from the multiplex PCR reads in MiXCR, one entry per CDR3 protein. The sample lists 310,000 or so distinct CDR3 sequences; roughly 21% were seen once. Concerning this clonotype itself: Its antigen is unidentified.

The sample's time point: persistent/refractory GD, antithyroid drugs over 5 years with positive TRAb. Following extraction of RNA from PBMCs, that RNA was used to make the TCR library. EDTA tubes collected approximately 10 milliliters of peripheral blood. General observations from the study: Limited sample numbers may have lowered accuracy.

Germline-derived CDR1 and CDR2 are MGHRA and YSYEKL. Trimming left V 0 bases short and J 5 bases short, with 23 bases between. The CDR3 consists of 19 residues. The sample consisted of peripheral blood mononuclear cells (PBMCs), taken when the disease was refractory, from a patient treated with antithyroid drugs. The source of this sequence is a female donor with Graves disease. The V and J genes are TRBV4-1 and TRBJ1-5, with D tentatively TRBD1 (6 bases). CDR3 DNA sequence: TGCGCCAGCAGCCAAGAGCGAACAGGACAGTCCCAGAGGTATCAGCCCCAGCATTTT. Its translation: CASSQERTGQSQRYQPQHF.